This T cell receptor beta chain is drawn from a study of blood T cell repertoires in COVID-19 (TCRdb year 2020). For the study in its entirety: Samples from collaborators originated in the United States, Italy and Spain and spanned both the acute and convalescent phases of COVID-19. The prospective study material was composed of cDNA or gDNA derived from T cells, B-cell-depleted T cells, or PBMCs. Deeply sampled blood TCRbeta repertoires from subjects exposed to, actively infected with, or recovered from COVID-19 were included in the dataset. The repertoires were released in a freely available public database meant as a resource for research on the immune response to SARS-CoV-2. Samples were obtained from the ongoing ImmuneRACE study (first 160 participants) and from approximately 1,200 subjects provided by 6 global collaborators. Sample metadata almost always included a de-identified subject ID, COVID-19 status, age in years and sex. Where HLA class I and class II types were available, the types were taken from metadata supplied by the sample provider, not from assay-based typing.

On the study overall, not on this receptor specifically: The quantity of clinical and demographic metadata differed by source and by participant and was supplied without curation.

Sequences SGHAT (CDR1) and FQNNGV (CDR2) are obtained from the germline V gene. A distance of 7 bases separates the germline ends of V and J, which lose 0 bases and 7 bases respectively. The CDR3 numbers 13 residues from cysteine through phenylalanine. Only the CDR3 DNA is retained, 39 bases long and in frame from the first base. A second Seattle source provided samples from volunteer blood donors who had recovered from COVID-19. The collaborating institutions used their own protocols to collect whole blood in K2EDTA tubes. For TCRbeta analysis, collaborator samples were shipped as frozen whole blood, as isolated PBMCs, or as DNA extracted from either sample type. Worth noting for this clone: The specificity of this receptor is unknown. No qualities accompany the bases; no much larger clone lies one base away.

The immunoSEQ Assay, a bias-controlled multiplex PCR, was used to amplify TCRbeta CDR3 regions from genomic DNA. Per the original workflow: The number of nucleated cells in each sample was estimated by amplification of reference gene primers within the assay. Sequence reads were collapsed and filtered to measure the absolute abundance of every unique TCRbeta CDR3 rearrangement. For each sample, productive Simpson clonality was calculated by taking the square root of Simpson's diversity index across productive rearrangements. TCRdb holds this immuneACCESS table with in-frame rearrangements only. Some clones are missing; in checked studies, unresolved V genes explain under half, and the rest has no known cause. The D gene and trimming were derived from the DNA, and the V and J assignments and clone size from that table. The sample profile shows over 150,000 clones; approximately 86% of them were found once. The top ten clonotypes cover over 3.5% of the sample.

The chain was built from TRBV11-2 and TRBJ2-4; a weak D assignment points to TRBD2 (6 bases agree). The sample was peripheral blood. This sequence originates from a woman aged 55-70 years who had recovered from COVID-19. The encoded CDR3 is CASSLERENIQYF. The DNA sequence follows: TGTGCCAGCAGCTTAGAACGGGAGAACATTCAGTACTTC.